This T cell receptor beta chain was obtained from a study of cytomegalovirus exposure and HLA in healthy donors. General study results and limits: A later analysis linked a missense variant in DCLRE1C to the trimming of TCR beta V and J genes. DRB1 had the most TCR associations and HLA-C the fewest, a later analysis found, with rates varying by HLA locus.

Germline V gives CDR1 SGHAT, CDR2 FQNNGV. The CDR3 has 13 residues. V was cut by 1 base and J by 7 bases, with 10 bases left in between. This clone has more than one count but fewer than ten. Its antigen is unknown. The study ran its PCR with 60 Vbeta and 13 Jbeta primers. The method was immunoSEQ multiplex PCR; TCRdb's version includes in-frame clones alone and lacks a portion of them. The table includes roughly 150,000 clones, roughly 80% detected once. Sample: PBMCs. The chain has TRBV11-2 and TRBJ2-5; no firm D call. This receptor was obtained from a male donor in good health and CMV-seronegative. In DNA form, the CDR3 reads TGTGCCAGCAGCTTAGCCGGGTCGTGGACCCAGTACTTC. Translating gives CASSLAGSWTQYF. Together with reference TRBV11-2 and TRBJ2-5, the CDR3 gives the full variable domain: EAGVAQSPRYKIIEKRQSVAFWCNPISGHATLYWYQQILGQGPKLLIQFQNNGVVDDSQLPKDRFSAERLKGVDSTLKIQPAKLEDSAVYLCASSLAGSWTQYFGPGTRLLVL.